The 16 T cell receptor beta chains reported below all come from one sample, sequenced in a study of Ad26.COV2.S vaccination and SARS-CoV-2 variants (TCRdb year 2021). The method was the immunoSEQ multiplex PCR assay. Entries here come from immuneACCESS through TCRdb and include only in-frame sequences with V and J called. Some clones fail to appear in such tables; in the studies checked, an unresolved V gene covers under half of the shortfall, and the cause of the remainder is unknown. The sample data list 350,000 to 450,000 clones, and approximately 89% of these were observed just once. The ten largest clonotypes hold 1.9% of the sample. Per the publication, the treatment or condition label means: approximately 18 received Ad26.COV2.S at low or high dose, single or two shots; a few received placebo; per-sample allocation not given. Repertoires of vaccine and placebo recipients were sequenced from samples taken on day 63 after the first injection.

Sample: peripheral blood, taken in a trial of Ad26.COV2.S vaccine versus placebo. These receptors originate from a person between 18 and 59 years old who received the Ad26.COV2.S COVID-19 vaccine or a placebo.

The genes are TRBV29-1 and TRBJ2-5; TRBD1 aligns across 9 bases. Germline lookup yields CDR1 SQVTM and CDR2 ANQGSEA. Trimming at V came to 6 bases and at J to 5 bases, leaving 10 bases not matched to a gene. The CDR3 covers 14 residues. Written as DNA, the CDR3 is TGCAGCGTGTCCCCCGGACAGGGGAGCGAGACCCAGTACTTC. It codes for CSVSPGQGSETQYF.

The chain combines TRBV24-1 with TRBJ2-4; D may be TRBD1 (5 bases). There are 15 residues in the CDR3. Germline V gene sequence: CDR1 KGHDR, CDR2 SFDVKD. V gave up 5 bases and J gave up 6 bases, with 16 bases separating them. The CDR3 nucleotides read TGTGCCACCAGTGCCTCGACAGAGAACCTAAACATTCAGTACTTC. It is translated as CATSASTENLNIQYF.

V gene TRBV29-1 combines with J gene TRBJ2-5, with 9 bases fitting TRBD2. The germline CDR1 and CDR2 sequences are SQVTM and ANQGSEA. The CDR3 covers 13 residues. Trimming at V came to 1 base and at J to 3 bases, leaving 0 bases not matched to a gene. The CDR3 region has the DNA TGCAGCGTTGAAGGACTAGCGGAAGAGACCCAGTACTTC. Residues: CSVEGLAEETQYF.

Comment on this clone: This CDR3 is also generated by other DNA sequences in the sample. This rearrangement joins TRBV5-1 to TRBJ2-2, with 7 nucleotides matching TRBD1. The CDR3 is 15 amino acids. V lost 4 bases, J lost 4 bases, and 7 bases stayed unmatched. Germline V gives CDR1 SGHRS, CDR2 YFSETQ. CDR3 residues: CASSLRQGRTGELFF. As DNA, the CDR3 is TGCGCCAGCAGCCTGAGACAGGGTCGCACCGGGGAGCTGTTTTTT. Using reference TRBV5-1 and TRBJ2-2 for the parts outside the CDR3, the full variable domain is KAGVTQTPRYLIKTRGQQVTLSCSPISGHRSVSWYQQTPGQGLQFLFEYFSETQRNKGNFPGRFSGRQFSNSRSEMNVSTLELGDSALYLCASSLRQGRTGELFFGEGSRLTVL.

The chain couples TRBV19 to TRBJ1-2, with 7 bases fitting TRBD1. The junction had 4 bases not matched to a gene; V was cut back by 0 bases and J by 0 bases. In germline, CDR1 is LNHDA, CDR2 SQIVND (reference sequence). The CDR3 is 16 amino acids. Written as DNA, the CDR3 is TGTGCCAGTAGTATAGAAACAGGGGCCTCTAACTATGGCTACACCTTC. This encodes CASSIETGASNYGYTF.

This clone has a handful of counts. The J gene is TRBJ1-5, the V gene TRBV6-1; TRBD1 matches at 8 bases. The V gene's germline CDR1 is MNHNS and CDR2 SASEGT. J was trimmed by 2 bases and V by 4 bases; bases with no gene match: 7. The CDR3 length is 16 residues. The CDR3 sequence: CASSGSDREGNQPQHF. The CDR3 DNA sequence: TGTGCCAGCAGTGGGTCGGACAGGGAAGGCAATCAGCCCCAGCATTTT.

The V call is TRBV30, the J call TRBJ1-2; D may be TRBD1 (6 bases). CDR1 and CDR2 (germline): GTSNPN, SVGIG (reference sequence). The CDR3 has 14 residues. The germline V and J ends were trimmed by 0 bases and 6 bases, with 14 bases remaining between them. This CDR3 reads CAWSVGQGSDGYTF. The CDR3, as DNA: TGTGCCTGGAGTGTAGGGCAGGGGAGCGATGGCTACACCTTC. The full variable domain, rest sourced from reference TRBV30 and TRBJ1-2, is SQTIHQWPATLVQPVGSPLSLECTVEGTSNPNLYWYRQAAGRGLQLLFYSVGIGQISSEVPQNLSASRPQDRQFILSSKKLLLSDSGFYLCAWSVGQGSDGYTFGSGTRLTVV.

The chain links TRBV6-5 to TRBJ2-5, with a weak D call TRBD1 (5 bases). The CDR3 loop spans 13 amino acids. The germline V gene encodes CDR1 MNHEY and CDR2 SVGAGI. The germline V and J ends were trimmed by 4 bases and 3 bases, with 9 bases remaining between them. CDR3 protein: CASSWGLKETQYF. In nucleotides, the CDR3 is TGTGCCAGCAGTTGGGGCCTAAAAGAGACCCAGTACTTC.

CDR3 region: CASSNPTGGNAGSNQPQHF. CDR3 nucleotide sequence: TGTGCCAGCAGCAATCCGACAGGAGGTAACGCGGGCAGCAATCAGCCCCAGCATTTT. The chain employs TRBV7-2 and TRBJ1-5; tentatively, D is TRBD1 (6 bases). The CDR3 consists of 19 residues. Germline CDR1 and CDR2: SGHTA and FQGNSA. V lost 5 bases to trimming and J lost 1 base, with 24 bases between them.

CDR3 loop: CATSRLLAGVREQYF. DNA of the CDR3: TGTGCCACCAGCAGACTACTAGCGGGAGTTCGGGAGCAGTACTTC. The chain couples TRBV15 to TRBJ2-7, with 11 nucleotides matching TRBD2. V shed 2 bases and J 7 bases; nucleotides not matched to a gene: 7. Germline assignment: CDR1 LNHNV and CDR2 YYDKDF (reference sequence). CDR3 size: 15 residues.

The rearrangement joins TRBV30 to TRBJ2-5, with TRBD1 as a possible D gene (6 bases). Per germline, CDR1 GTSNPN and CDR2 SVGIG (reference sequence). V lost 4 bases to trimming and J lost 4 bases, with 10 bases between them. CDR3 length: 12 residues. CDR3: CAWNRVAETQYF. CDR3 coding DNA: TGTGCCTGGAACAGGGTGGCAGAGACCCAGTACTTC.

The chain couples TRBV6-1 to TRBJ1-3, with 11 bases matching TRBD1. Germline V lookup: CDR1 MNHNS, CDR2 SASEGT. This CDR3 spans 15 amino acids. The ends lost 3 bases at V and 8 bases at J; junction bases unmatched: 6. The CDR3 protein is CASSDTGTGGDTIYF. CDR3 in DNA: TGTGCCAGCAGTGACACCGGGACAGGGGGGGACACCATATATTTT.

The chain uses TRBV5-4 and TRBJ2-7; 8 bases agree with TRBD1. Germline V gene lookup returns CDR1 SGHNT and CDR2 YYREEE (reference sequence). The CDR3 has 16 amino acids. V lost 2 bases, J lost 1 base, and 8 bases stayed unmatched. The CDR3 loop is CASSFYRGRRSYEQYF. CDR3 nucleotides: TGTGCCAGCAGCTTTTACAGGGGGAGAAGGTCCTACGAGCAGTACTTC.

The CDR3 nucleotides are TGTGCCAGCAAACAGGGGGCAAGCACAGATACGCAGTATTTT. This encodes CASKQGASTDTQYF. The chain has TRBV7-3 and TRBJ2-3; 9 nucleotides align to TRBD1. The CDR3 is 14 residues long. Germline trimming cut 7 bases from V and 0 bases from J; bases unmatched to any gene: 2. Germline V gives CDR1 SGHTA, CDR2 FQGTGA.

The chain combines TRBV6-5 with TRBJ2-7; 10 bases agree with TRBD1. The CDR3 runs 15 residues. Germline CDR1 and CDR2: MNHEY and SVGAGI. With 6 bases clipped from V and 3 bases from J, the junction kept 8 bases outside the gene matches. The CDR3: CASSRRDRGIYEQYF. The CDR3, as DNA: TGTGCCAGCAGCCGCCGGGACAGGGGTATCTACGAGCAGTACTTC.

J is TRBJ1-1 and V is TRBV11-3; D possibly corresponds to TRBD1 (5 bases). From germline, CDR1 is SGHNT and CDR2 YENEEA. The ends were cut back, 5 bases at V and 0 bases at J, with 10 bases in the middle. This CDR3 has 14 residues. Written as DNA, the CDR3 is TGTGCCAGCAGCCCGACAGCAATGAACACTGAAGCTTTCTTT. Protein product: CASSPTAMNTEAFF.